These 8 T cell receptor beta chains were sequenced from one sample in a study of beta chain features in type 1 diabetes. Findings and caveats of the study: Within each of all four CD4+ subsets, Type 1 diabetes patients had TCRB CDR3s that were moderately but significantly shorter.

These receptors' targets are unknown. The isolated RNA, all of it, was reverse transcribed, so expressed TCRB transcripts were what got sequenced. Sequenced by immunoSEQ multiplex PCR; TCRdb stores in-frame clones only, minus some. The table shows under 350,000 clones, with 14% occurring only once. The sequenced material came from naive CD4+ T cells from blood. These receptors were taken from a man in his thirties or forties with type 1 diabetes.

This chain links TRBV5-1 with TRBJ2-5; perhaps TRBD2 as D (5 bases). The CDR3 length is 14 residues. The ends were cut back, 5 bases at V and 5 bases at J, with 16 bases in the middle. The germline CDR1 and CDR2 sequences are SGHRS and YFSETQ. CDR3 sequence reads: CASSLLPSGETQYF. CDR3 sequence (DNA): TGCGCCAGCAGTCTCCTTCCCTCGGGGGAGACCCAGTACTTC. The variable domain in full, completed from reference TRBV5-1 and TRBJ2-5, reads KAGVTQTPRYLIKTRGQQVTLSCSPISGHRSVSWYQQTPGQGLQFLFEYFSETQRNKGNFPGRFSGRQFSNSRSEMNVSTLELGDSALYLCASSLLPSGETQYFGPGTRLLVL.

In its sample, this clone was seen a few times. The chain has TRBV19 and TRBJ2-2; D gene ambiguous. Germline loops: CDR1 LNHDA, CDR2 SQIVND (reference sequence). V lost 3 bases and J 0 bases, leaving 8 bases between the germline ends. CDR3 length equals 15 residues. The CDR3, as DNA: TGTGCCAGTAGTATCCAGCTAGCGAACACCGGGGAGCTGTTTTTT. Its protein is CASSIQLANTGELFF.

The chain combines TRBV11-3 with TRBJ2-1; 7 nucleotides match TRBD2. The V gene end was trimmed by 2 bases and the J gene end by 5 bases; junction bases not matched to a gene: 6. Per the germline V gene, CDR1 is SGHNT and CDR2 is YENEEA. This CDR3 contains 15 residues. The chain's CDR3 is CASSLRGEGHNEQFF. In DNA, the CDR3 is TGTGCCAGCAGCTTACGGGGGGAGGGCCACAATGAGCAGTTCTTC. Using reference TRBV11-3 and TRBJ2-1 for the parts outside the CDR3, the full variable domain is EAGVVQSPRYKIIEKKQPVAFWCNPISGHNTLYWYLQNLGQGPELLIRYENEEAVDDSQLPKDRFSAERLKGVDSTLKIQPAELGDSAVYLCASSLRGEGHNEQFFGPGTRLTVL.

The chain carries TRBV7-2 and TRBJ2-7; 9 positions agree with TRBD2. J was trimmed by 9 bases and V by 4 bases; bases with no gene match: 10. The CDR3 covers 14 residues. Germline V gene data show CDR1 as SGHTA and CDR2 as FQGNSA. CDR3 loop: CASSSTSGDPPQYF. The CDR3, as DNA: TGTGCCAGCAGCTCGACTAGCGGAGACCCTCCGCAGTACTTC.

The V and J genes are TRBV30 and TRBJ2-5; a weak D match, TRBD1 (6 bases). The V and J ends lost 1 base and 5 bases respectively, with 8 bases between them. Per the germline V gene, CDR1 is GTSNPN and CDR2 is SVGIG (reference sequence). The CDR3 totals 12 residues. The CDR3 reads CAWSGGRETQYF. The CDR3 region has the DNA TGTGCCTGGAGTGGGGGGCGGGAGACCCAGTACTTC.

This clone occurred a few times. V usage is TRBV4-2 and J usage is TRBJ2-6; D is perhaps TRBD1 (6 bases). Germline values: CDR1 LGHNA, CDR2 YNFKEQ. The V end was cut by 2 bases, the J end by 1 base, with 15 bases between. This CDR3 is built from 18 residues. The CDR3: CASSQPTGLASGANVLTF. The CDR3 bases are TGTGCCAGCAGCCAACCGACAGGATTAGCTTCTGGGGCCAACGTCCTGACTTTC.

The chain uses TRBV19 and TRBJ2-6; 7 bases align to TRBD1. V shed 5 bases, J shed 0 bases, and the junction held 7 bases outside the gene matches. Germline lookup yields CDR1 LNHDA and CDR2 SQIVND (reference sequence). This CDR3 is built from 17 residues. DNA of the CDR3: TGTGCCAGTAGTCGGGACAGCATACCCTCTGGGGCCAACGTCCTGACTTTC. Translating gives CASSRDSIPSGANVLTF.

The chain employs TRBV27 and TRBJ2-4, with 15 bases matching TRBD2. CDR1 and CDR2 from the germline V gene are MNHEY and SMNVEV (reference sequence). After removal of 8 bases from V and 0 bases from J, the junction contained 8 bases not matched to a gene. The CDR3 is 18 amino acids. CDR3 sequence reads: CASSTGLAGGLAKNIQYF. The DNA for the CDR3 is TGTGCCAGCTCCACCGGACTAGCGGGAGGGTTAGCCAAAAACATTCAGTACTTC.